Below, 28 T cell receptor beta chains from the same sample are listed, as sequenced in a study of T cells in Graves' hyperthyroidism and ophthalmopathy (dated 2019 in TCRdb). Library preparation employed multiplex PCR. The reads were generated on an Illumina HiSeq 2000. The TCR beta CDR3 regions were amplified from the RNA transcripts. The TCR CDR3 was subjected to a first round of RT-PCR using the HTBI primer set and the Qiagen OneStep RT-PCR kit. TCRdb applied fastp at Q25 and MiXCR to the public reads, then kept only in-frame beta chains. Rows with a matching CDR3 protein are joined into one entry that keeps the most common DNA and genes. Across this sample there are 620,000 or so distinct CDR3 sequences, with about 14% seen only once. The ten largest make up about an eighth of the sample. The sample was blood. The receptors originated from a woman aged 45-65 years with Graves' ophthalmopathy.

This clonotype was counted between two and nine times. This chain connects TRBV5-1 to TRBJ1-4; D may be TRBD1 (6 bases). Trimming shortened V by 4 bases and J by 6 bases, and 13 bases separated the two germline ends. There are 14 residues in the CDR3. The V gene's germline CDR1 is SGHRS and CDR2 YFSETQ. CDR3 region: CASSPDRLYEKLFF. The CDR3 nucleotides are TGCGCCAGCAGCCCAGACAGGCTGTATGAAAAACTGTTTTTT.

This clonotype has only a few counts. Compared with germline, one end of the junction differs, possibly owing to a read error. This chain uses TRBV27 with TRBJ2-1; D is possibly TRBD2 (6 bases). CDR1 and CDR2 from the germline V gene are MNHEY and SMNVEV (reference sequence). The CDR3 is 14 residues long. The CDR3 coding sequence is TGTGCCGGCAGTGGGGACTGGGGCTACAATGAGCAGTTCTTC. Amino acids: CAGSGDWGYNEQFF.

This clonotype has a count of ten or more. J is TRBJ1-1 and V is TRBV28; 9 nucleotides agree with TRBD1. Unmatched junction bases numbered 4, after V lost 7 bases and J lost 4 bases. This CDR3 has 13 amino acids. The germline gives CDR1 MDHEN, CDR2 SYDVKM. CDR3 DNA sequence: TGTGCCAGCATCGCGACAGGGGGCACTGAAGCTTTCTTT. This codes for CASIATGGTEAFF. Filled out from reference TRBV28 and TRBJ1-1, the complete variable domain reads DVKVTQSSRYLVKRTGEKVFLECVQDMDHENMFWYRQDPGLGLRLIYFSYDVKMKEKGDIPEGYSVSREKKERFSLILESASTNQTSMYLCASIATGGTEAFFGQGTRLTVV.

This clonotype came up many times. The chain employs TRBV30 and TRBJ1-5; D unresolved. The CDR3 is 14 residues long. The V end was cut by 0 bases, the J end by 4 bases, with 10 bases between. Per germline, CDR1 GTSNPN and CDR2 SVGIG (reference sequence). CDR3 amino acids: CAWSVGVSNQPQHF. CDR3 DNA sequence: TGTGCCTGGAGTGTGGGAGTTAGTAATCAGCCCCAGCATTTT.

The CDR3 DNA is TGTGCCAGCAGGGAGCCCGGATTGAACACTGAAGCTTTCTTT. This sequence encodes CASREPGLNTEAFF. The V and J genes are TRBV28 and TRBJ1-1, with unresolved D. The V and J ends lost 6 bases and 0 bases respectively, with 11 bases between them. The CDR3 consists of 14 residues. Germline CDR1 MDHEN, CDR2 SYDVKM.

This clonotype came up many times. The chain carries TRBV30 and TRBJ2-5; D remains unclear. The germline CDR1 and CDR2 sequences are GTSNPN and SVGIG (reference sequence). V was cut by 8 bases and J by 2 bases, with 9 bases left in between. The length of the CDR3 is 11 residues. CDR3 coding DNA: TGTGCCCGTCGCAGTCAAGAGACCCAGTACTTC. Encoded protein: CARRSQETQYF.

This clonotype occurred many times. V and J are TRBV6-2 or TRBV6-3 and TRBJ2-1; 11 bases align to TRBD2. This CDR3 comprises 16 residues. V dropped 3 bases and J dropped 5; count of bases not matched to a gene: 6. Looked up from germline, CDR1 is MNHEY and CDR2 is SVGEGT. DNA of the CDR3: TGTGCCAGCAGTTATCATACTAGCGGGAGTAACAATGAGCAGTTCTTC. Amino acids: CASSYHTSGSNNEQFF.

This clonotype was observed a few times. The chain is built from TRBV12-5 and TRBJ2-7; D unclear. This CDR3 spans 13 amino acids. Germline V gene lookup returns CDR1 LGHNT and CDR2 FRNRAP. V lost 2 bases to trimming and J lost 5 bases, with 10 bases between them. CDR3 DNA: TGTGCTAGTGGTTTGCGGCTCAGAGACGAGCAGTACTTC. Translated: CASGLRLRDEQYF.

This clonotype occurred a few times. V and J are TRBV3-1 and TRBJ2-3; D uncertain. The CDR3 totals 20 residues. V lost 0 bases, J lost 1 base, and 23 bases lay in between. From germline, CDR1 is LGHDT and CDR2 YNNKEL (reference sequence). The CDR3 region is CASSQEIPRGRPLGTDTQYF. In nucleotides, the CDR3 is TGTGCCAGCAGCCAAGAAATCCCCCGTGGCCGCCCATTGGGCACAGATACGCAGTATTTT.

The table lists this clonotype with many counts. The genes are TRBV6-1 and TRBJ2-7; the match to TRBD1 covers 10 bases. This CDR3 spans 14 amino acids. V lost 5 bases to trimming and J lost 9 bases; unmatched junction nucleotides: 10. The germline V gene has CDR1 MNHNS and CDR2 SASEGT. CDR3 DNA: TGTGCCAGCAGTCTCGACAGGGGGCTCGGGGGGCAGTACTTC. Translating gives CASSLDRGLGGQYF.

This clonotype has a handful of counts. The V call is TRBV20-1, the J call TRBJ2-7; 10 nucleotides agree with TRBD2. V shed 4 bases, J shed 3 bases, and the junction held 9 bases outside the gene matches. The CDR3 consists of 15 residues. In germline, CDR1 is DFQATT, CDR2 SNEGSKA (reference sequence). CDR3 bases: TGCAGTGCTAATAAACCTAGGACTAGCGGCTACGAGCAGTACTTC. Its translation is CSANKPRTSGYEQYF.

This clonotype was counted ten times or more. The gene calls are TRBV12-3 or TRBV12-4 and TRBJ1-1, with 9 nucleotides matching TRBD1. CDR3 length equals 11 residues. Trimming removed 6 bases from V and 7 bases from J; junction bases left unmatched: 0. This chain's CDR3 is CASRGQGEAFF. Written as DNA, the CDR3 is TGTGCCAGCAGGGGACAGGGTGAAGCTTTCTTT.

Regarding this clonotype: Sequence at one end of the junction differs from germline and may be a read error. The CDR3 nucleotides are TGTGCCAGCAGTTTCAAGGGTTGGGGGGGGATCTCCTACAATGAGCGGTTCTTC. As protein: CASSFKGWGGISYNERFF. The chain links TRBV27 to TRBJ2-1, with TRBD2 identical over 7 bases. Germline V gene lookup returns CDR1 MNHEY and CDR2 SMNVEV (reference sequence). CDR3 size: 18 residues.

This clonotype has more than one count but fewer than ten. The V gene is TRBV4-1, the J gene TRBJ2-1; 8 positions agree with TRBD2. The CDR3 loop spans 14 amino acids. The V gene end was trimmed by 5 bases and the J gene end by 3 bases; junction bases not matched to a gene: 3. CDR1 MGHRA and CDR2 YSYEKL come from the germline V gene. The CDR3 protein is CASSKGLVYNEQFF. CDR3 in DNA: TGCGCCAGCAGCAAGGGACTAGTCTACAATGAGCAGTTCTTC.

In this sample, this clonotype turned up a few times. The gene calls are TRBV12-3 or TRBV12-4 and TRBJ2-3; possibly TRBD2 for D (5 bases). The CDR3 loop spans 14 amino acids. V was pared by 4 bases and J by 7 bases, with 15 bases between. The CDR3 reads CASSSIRGGHTQYF. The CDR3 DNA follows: TGTGCCAGCAGTTCAATCCGGGGTGGGCATACGCAGTATTTT.

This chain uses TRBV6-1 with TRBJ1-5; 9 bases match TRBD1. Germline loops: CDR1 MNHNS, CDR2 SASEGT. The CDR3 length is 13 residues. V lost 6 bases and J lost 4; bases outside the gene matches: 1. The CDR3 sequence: CASRQGANQPQHF. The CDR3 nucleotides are TGTGCCAGCAGACAGGGGGCTAATCAGCCCCAGCATTTT.

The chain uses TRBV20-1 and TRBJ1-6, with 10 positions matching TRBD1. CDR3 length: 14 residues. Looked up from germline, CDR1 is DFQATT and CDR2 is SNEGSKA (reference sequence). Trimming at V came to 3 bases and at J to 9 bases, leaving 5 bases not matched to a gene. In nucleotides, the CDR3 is TGCAGTGCTAGGACTGGGACAGGGGTTTCACCCCTCCACTTT. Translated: CSARTGTGVSPLHF.

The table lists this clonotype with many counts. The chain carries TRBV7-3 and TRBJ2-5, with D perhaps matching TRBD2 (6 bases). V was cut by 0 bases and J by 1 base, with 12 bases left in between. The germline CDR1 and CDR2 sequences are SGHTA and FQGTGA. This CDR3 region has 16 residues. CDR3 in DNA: TGTGCCAGCAGCTTAACCGGGACTCGTTTCCAAGAGACCCAGTACTTC. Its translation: CASSLTGTRFQETQYF. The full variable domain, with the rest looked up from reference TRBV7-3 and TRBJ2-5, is GAGVSQTPSNKVTEKGKYVELRCDPISGHTALYWYRQSLGQGPEFLIYFQGTGAADDSGLPNDRFFAVRPEGSVSTLKIQRTERGDSAVYLCASSLTGTRFQETQYFGPGTRLLVL.

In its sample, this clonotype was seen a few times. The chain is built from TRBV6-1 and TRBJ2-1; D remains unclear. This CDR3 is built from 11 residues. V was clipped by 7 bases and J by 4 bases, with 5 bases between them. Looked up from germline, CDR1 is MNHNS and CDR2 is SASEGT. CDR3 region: CASTGYNEQFF. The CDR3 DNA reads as TGTGCCAGCACTGGATACAATGAGCAGTTCTTC.

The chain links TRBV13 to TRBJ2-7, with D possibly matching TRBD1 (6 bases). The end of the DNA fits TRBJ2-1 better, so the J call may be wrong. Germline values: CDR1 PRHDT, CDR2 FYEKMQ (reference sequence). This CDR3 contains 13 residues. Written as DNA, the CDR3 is TGTGCCAGCAGCTTAGTACAGGGATACGAGCAGTTCTTC. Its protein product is CASSLVQGYEQFF.

This CDR3 is CASSFRPDRAGNTIYF. CDR3 nucleotide sequence: TGTGCCAGCAGCTTCCGGCCGGACAGGGCTGGAAACACCATATATTTT. The chain links TRBV7-3 to TRBJ1-3, with 8 bases identical to TRBD1. This CDR3 has 16 amino acids. V gave up 3 bases and J gave up 2 bases; unmatched junction bases: 6. The V gene's germline CDR1 is SGHTA and CDR2 FQGTGA.

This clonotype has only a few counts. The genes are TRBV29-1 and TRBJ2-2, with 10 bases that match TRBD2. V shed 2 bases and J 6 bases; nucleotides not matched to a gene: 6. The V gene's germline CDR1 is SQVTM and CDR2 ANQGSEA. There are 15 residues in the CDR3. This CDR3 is CSVESSGSRSGELFF. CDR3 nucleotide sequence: TGCAGCGTTGAATCTAGCGGGAGCCGATCCGGGGAGCTGTTTTTT.

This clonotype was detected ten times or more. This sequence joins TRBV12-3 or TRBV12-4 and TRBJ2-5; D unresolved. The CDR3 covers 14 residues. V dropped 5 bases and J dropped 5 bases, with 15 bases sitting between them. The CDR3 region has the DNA TGTGCCAGCAGTCTCCACACATTGGGGGAGACCCAGTACTTC. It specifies CASSLHTLGETQYF.

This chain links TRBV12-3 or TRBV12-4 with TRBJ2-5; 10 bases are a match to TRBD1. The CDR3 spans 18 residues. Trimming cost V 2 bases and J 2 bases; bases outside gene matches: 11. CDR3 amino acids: CASSLRGQGRKHQETQYF. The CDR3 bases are TGTGCCAGCAGTTTAAGGGGACAGGGGAGGAAACATCAAGAGACCCAGTACTTC.

Written as DNA, the CDR3 is TGCAGTGCACCCCCCACTAGCGGGAGCCGAGATACGCAGTATTTT. Translating gives CSAPPTSGSRDTQYF. This chain uses TRBV20-1 with TRBJ2-3, with TRBD2 identical over 11 bases. The CDR3 extends over 15 amino acids. J was trimmed by 5 bases and V by 6 bases; bases with no gene match: 10. Looked up from germline, CDR1 is DFQATT and CDR2 is SNEGSKA (reference sequence).

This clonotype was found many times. The CDR3 region is CASSLRASGHEQYF. CDR3 sequence (DNA): TGCGCCAGCAGCTTGAGGGCTAGCGGCCACGAGCAGTACTTC. The V call is TRBV5-1, the J call TRBJ2-7; 7 bases are a match to TRBD2. The ends lost 1 base at V and 5 bases at J; junction bases unmatched: 6. Germline-derived CDR1 and CDR2 are SGHRS and YFSETQ. There are 14 residues in the CDR3.

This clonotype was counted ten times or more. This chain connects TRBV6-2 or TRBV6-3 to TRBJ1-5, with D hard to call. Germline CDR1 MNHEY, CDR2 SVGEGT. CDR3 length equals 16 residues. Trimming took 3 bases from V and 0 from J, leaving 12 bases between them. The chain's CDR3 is CASSYFSSASNQPQHF. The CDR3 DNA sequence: TGTGCCAGCAGTTATTTTTCCAGCGCTAGCAATCAGCCCCAGCATTTT.

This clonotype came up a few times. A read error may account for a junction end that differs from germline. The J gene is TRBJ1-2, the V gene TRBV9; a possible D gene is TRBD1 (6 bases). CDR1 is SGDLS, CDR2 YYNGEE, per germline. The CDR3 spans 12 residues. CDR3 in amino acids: CASSVLGQGCTF. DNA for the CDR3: TGTGCCAGCAGCGTACTGGGACAAGGCTGCACCTTC.